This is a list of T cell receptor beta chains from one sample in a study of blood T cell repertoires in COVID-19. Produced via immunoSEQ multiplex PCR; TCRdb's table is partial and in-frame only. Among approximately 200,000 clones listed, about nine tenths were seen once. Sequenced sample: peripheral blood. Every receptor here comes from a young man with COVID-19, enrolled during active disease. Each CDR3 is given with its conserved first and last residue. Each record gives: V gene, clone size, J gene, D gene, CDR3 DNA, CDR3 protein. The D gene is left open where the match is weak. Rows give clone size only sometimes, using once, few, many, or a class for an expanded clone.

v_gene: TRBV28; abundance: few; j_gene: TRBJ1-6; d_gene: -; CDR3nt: TGTGCCAGCAGTTTATCGGTACAGAGTAATTCACCCCTCCACTTT; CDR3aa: CASSLSVQSNSPLHF
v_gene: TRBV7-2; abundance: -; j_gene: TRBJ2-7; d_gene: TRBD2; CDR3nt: TGTGCCAGCAGCTCTAATAGCGGGGGGATCTACGAGCAGTACTTC; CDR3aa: CASSSNSGGIYEQYF
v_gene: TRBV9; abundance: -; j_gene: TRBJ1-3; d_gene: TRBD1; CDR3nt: TGTGCCAGCAGCCCGGGGACAGGCCTTGGGGTCACCATATATTTT; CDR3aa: CASSPGTGLGVTIYF
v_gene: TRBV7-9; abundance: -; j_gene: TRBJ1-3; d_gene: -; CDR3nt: TGTGCCAGCAGCCTCACCGAAGGGGGTCGCCCCTCTGGAAACACCATATATTTT; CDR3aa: CASSLTEGGRPSGNTIYF
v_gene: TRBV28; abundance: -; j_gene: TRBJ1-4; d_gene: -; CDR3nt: TGTGCCAGCAGTTTATCTAGTTTGTTCGGTGAAAAACTGTTTTTT; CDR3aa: CASSLSSLFGEKLFF
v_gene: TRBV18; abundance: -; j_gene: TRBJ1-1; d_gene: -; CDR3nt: TGTGCCAGCTCACCTGCGGGGGGAACTGAAGCTTTCTTT; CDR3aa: CASSPAGGTEAFF
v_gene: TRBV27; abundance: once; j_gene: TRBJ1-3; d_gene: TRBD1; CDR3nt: TGTGCCAGCAGTTTGAAGGCCCAGGGGGCTTTTCTCTCTGGAAACACCATATATTTT; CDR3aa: CASSLKAQGAFLSGNTIYF
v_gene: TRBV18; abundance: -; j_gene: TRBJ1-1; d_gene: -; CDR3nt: TGTGCCAGCTCACCACGCGTACAGATGAACACTGAAGCTTTCTTT; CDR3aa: CASSPRVQMNTEAFF
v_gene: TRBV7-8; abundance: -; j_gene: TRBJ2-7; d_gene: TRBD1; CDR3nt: TGTGCCAGCAGCTTAGCGAGGGACAGGGGGCGGTGGTCTCCGAACTACGAGCAGTACTTC; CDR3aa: CASSLARDRGRWSPNYEQYF
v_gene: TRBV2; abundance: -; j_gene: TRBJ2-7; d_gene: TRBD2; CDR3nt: TGTGCCAGCAGCCCCGGGACTAGCGGGGGCTACGAGCAGTACTTC; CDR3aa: CASSPGTSGGYEQYF
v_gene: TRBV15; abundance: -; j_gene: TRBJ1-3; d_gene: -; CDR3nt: TGTGCCACCAGCAGAGGAGGGAGCTCTGGAAACACCATATATTTT; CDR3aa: CATSRGGSSGNTIYF
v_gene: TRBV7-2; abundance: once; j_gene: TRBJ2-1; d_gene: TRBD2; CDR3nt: TGTGCCAGCAGAGGCGGCGGGGGCTCCTACAATGAGCAGTTCTTC; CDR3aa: CASRGGGGSYNEQFF
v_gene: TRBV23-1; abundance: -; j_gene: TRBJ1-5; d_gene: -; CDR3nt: TGCGCCAGCAGTCAATCAGGGGGTAATCAGCCCCAGCATTTT; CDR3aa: CASSQSGGNQPQHF
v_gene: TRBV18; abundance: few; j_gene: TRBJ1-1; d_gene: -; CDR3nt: TGTGCCAGCTCACCACTTCCAGGAGAAGCTTTCTTT; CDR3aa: CASSPLPGEAFF
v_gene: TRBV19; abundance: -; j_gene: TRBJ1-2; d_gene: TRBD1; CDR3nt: TGTGCCAGTAGTCAACACAGGGGCAGTGGCTACACCTTC; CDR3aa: CASSQHRGSGYTF
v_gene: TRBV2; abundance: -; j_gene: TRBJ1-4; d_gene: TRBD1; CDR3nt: TGTGCCAGCACTGGGACAGGGGACGAAAAACTGTTTTTT; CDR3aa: CASTGTGDEKLFF
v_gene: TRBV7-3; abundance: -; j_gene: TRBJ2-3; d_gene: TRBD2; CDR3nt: TGTGCCAGCAGCTTAATGCGTAGCGGGGGGGATACGCAGTATTTT; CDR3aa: CASSLMRSGGDTQYF
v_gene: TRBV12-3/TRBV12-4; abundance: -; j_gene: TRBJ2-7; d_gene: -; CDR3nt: TGTGCCAGCAGAGGACAGCCAATGGACGAGCAGTACTTC; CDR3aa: CASRGQPMDEQYF